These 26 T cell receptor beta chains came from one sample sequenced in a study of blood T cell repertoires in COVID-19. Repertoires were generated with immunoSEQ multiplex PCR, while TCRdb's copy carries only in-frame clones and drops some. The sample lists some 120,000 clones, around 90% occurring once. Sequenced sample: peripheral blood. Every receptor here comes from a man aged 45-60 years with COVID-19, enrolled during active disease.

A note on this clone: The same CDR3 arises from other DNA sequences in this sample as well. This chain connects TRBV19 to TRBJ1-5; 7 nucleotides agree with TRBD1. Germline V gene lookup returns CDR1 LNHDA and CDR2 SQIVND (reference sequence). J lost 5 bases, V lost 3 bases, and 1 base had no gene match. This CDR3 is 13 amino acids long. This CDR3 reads CASSIQGDQPQHF. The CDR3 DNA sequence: TGTGCCAGTAGTATTCAGGGGGATCAGCCCCAGCATTTT.

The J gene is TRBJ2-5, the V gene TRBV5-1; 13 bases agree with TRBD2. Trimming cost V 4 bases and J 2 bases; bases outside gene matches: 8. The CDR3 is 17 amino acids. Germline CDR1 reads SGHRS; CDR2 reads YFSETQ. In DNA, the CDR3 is TGCGCCAGCAGCCCTGCCATGGGACTAGCGGGACAAGAGACCCAGTACTTC. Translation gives CASSPAMGLAGQETQYF.

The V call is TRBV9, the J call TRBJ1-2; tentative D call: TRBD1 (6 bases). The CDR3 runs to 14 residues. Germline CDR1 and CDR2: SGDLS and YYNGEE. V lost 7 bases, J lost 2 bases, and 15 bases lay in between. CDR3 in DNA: TGTGCCAGCGCCAAGAATACAGGGAACTATGGCTACACCTTC. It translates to CASAKNTGNYGYTF.

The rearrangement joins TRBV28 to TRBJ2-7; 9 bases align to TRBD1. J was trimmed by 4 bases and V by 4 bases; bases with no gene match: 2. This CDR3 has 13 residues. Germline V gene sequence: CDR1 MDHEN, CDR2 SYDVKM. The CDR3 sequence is CASSSGTGYEQYF. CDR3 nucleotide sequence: TGTGCCAGCAGTTCTGGGACAGGGTACGAGCAGTACTTC. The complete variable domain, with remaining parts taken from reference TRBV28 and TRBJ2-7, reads DVKVTQSSRYLVKRTGEKVFLECVQDMDHENMFWYRQDPGLGLRLIYFSYDVKMKEKGDIPEGYSVSREKKERFSLILESASTNQTSMYLCASSSGTGYEQYFGPGTRLTVT.

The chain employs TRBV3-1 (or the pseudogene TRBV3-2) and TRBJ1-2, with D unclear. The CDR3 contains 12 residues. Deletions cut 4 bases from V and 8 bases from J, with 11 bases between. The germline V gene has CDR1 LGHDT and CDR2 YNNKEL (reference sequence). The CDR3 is CASSPGNGGYTF. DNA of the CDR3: TGTGCCAGCAGCCCCGGGAATGGCGGCTACACCTTC.

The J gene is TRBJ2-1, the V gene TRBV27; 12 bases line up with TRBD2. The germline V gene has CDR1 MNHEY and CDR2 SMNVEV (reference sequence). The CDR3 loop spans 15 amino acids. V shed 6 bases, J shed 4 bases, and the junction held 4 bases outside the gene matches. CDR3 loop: CASRRGTSGYNEQFF. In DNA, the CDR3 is TGTGCCAGCAGACGGGGGACTAGCGGGTACAATGAGCAGTTCTTC.

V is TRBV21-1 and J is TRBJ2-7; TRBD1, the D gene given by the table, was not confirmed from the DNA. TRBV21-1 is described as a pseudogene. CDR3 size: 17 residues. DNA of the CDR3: TGTGCCAGCAGCCTCACCATCAGGACAGGGCCTTCCTACGAGCAGTACTTC. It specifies CASSLTIRTGPSYEQYF.

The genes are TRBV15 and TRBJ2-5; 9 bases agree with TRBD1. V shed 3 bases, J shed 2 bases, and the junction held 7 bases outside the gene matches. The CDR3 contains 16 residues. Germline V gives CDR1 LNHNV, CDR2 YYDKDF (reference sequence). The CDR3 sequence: CATSRGTGRAQETQYF. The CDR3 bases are TGTGCCACCAGCAGGGGGACAGGGCGGGCACAAGAGACCCAGTACTTC. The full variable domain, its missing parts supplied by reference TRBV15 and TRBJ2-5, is DAMVIQNPRYQVTQFGKPVTLSCSQTLNHNVMYWYQQKSSQAPKLLFHYYDKDFNNEADTPDNFQSRRPNTSFCFLDIRSPGLGDTAMYLCATSRGTGRAQETQYFGPGTRLLVL.

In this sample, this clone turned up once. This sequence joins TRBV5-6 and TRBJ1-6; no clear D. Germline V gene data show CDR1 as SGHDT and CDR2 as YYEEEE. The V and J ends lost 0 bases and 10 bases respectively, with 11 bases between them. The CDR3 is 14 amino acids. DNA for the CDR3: TGTGCCAGCAGCTTGGATCGAGGGTTCTCACCCCTCCACTTT. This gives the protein CASSLDRGFSPLHF.

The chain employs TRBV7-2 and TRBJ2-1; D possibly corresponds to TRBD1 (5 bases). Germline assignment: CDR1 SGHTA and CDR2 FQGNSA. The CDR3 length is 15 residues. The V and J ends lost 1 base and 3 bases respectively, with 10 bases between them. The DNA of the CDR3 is TGTGCCAGCAGCTTAGAAGTGACAGACTACAATGAGCAGTTCTTC. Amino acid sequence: CASSLEVTDYNEQFF.

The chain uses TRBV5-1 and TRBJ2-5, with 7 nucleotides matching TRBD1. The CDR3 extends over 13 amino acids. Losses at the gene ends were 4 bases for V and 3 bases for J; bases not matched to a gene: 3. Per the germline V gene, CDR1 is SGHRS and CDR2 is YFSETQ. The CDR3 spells CASSLGTEETQYF. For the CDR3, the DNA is TGCGCCAGCAGCCTCGGGACAGAAGAGACCCAGTACTTC. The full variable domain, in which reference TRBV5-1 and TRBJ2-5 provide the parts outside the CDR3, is KAGVTQTPRYLIKTRGQQVTLSCSPISGHRSVSWYQQTPGQGLQFLFEYFSETQRNKGNFPGRFSGRQFSNSRSEMNVSTLELGDSALYLCASSLGTEETQYFGPGTRLLVL.

The CDR3 sequence is CASSKGGMAHYEQYF. The DNA of the CDR3 is TGTGCCAGCAGCAAGGGAGGGATGGCGCACTACGAGCAGTACTTC. The chain combines TRBV21-1 with TRBJ2-7; TRBD2 is taken as the D call from the table, unchecked against the DNA. TRBV21-1 is shown as a pseudogene. This CDR3 has 15 amino acids.

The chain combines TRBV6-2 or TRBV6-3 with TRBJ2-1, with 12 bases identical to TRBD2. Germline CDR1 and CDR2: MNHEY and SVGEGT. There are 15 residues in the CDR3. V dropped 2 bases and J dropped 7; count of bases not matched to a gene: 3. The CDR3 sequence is CASSYPSGRANEQFF. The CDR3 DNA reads TGTGCCAGCAGTTACCCTAGCGGGAGGGCAAATGAGCAGTTCTTC.

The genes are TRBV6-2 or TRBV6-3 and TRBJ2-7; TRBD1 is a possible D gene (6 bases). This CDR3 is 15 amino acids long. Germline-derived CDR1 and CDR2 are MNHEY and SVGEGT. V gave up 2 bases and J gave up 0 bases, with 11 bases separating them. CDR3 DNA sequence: TGTGCCAGCAGTTACCCGGACAGCACCTCCTACGAGCAGTACGTC. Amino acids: CASSYPDSTSYEQYV.

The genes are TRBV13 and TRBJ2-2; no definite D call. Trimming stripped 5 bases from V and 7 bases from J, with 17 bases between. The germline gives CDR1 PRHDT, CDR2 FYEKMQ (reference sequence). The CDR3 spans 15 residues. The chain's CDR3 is CASSRDRLEGGELFF. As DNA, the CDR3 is TGTGCCAGCAGCCGAGATCGACTCGAAGGCGGGGAGCTGTTTTTT.

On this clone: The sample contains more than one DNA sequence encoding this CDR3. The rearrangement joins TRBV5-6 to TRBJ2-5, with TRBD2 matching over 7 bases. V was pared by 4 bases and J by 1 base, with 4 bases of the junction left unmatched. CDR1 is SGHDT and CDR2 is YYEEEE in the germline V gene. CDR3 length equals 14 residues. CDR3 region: CASSLGRGQETQYF. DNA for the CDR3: TGTGCCAGCAGCCTGGGGAGGGGCCAAGAGACCCAGTACTTC.

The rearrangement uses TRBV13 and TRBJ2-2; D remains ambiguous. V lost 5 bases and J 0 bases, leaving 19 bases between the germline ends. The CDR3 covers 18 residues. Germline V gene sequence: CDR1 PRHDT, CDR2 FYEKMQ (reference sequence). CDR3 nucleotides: TGTGCCAGCAGCCCGCCCCGAGGATACTCCGCGAACACCGGGGAGCTGTTTTTT. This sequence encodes CASSPPRGYSANTGELFF.

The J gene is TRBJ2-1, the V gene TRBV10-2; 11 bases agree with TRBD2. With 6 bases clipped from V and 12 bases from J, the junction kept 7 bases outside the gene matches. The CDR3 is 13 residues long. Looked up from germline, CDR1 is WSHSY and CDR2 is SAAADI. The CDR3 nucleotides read TGCGCCAGCAGATCGGGACTAGCGGCCGGGCAGTTCTTC. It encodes CASRSGLAAGQFF.

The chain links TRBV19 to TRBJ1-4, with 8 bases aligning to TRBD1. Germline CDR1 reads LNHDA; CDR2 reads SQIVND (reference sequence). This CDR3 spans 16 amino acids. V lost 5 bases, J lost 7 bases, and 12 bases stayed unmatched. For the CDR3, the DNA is TGTGCCAGTAGTCCCCGGACAGGGCGTCGGTCTGAAAAACTGTTTTTT. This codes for CASSPRTGRRSEKLFF.

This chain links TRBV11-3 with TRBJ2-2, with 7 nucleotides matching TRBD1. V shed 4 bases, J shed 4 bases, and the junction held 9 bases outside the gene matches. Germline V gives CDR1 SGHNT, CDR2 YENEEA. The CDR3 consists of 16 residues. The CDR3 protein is CASSSLRGGGTGELFF. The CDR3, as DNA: TGTGCCAGCAGCTCATTGAGAGGGGGCGGCACCGGGGAGCTGTTTTTT.

The DNA for the CDR3 is TGTGCCAGCACCTACAAACAGGGGGAGCGGGAGGACACCGGGGAGCTGTTTTTT. It encodes CASTYKQGEREDTGELFF. This chain links TRBV7-9 with TRBJ2-2; weak D call: TRBD2 (9 bases). V lost 7 bases and J 3 bases, leaving 24 bases between the germline ends. Germline lookup yields CDR1 SEHNR and CDR2 FQNEAQ (reference sequence). The CDR3 is 18 amino acids.

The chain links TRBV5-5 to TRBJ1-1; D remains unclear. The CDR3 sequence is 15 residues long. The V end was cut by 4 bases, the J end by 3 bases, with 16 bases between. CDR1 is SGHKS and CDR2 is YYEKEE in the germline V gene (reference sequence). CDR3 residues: CASSPTSGEDTEAFF. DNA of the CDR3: TGTGCCAGCAGCCCTACGAGTGGAGAAGACACTGAAGCTTTCTTT.

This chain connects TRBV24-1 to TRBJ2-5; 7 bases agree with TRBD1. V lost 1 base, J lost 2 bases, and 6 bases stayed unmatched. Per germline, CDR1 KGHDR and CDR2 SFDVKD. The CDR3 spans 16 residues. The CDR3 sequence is CATSDFSGTAQETQYF. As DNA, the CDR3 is TGTGCCACCAGTGATTTCTCCGGGACAGCACAAGAGACCCAGTACTTC.

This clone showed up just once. The CDR3 loop is CASDGLAGASDTGELFF. The DNA for the CDR3 is TGTGCCAGTGATGGACTAGCGGGAGCGAGTGACACCGGGGAGCTGTTTTTT. The V call is TRBV28, the J call TRBJ2-2; TRBD2 aligns across 13 bases. In germline, CDR1 is MDHEN, CDR2 SYDVKM. The J segment lost 3 bases and the V segment lost 9 bases, leaving 10 bases of the junction unmatched. This CDR3 comprises 17 residues.

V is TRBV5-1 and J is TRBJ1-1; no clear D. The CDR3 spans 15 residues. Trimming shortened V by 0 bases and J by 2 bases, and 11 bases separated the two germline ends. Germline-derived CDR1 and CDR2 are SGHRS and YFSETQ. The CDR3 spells CASSLVGSRNTEAFF. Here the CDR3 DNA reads TGCGCCAGCAGCTTGGTGGGCAGTCGAAACACTGAAGCTTTCTTT.

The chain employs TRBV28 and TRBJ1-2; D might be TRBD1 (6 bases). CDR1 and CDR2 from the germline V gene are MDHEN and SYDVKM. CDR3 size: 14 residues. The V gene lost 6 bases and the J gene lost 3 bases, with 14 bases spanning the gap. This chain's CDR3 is CASSTPAGDYGYTF. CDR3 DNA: TGTGCCAGCAGCACACCCGCAGGGGACTATGGCTACACCTTC.